Here is one T cell receptor (beta chain) with its context. The antigen is undetermined. The data belong to a study of cytomegalovirus exposure and HLA in healthy donors. In the PCR, 60 Vbeta and 13 Jbeta primers were used. The protocol was immunoSEQ multiplex PCR, while the TCRdb copy is restricted to in-frame clones and leaves out a portion. The table has a few hundred thousand clones, around 80% seen once; the top ten hold roughly a sixth. The germline V gene has CDR1 LNHNV and CDR2 YYDKDF (reference sequence). Germline trimming cut 6 bases from V and 2 bases from J; bases unmatched to any gene: 15. This CDR3 spans 17 amino acids. Study conclusions and caveats: Within an earlier analysis, most TCR beta V segments proved productive either about 87% or about 30% of the time.

The sequence derives from a man in his forties or fifties in good health and CMV-seronegative. The sample consisted of PBMCs. The gene calls are TRBV15 and TRBJ2-5; 7 positions match TRBD1. The CDR3, as DNA: TGTGCCACCAGGGTCCTCCTGACAGGGATGGGACAAGAGACCCAGTACTTC. Translating it yields CATRVLLTGMGQETQYF. Supplemented by reference TRBV15 and TRBJ2-5, the full variable domain reads DAMVIQNPRYQVTQFGKPVTLSCSQTLNHNVMYWYQQKSSQAPKLLFHYYDKDFNNEADTPDNFQSRRPNTSFCFLDIRSPGLGDTAMYLCATRVLLTGMGQETQYFGPGTRLLVL.